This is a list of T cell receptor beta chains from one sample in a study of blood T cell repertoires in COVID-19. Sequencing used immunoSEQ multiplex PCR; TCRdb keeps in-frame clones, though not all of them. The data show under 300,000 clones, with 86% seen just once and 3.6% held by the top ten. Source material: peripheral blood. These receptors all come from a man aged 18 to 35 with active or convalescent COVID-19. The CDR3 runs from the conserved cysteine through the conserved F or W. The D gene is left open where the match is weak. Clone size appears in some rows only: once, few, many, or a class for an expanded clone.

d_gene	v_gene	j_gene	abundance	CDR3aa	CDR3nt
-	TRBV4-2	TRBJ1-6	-	CASSQDRALGGSPLHF	TGTGCCAGCAGCCAAGATCGGGCCCTGGGAGGTTCACCCCTCCACTTT
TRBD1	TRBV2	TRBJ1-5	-	CASTKDRGNQPQHF	TGTGCCAGCACGAAGGACAGGGGAAATCAGCCCCAGCATTTT
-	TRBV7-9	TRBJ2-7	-	CASSLLVGATGEQYF	TGTGCCAGCAGCTTACTTGTGGGAGCAACTGGGGAGCAGTACTTC
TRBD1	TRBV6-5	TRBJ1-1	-	CASSYFGGGSSEAFF	TGTGCCAGCAGTTACTTCGGAGGGGGCAGCTCTGAAGCTTTCTTT
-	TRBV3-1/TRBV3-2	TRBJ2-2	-	CASSDGDIPNTGELFF	TGTGCCAGCAGCGATGGGGACATACCGAACACCGGGGAGCTGTTTTTT
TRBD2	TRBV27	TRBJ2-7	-	CASSPTSGAYEQYF	TGTGCCAGCAGCCCTACTAGCGGAGCCTACGAGCAGTACTTC
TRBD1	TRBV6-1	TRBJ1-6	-	CASSEAGQGNSPLHF	TGTGCCAGCAGTGAGGCCGGACAGGGGAATTCACCCCTCCACTTT
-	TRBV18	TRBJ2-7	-	CASSPLAAYEQYF	TGTGCCAGCTCACCACTGGCGGCTTACGAGCAGTACTTC
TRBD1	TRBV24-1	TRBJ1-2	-	CATSDSTGGFGYTF	TGTGCCACCAGTGATTCTACAGGGGGTTTTGGCTACACCTTC
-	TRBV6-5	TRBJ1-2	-	CASKTRANYGYTF	TGTGCCAGCAAAACCCGAGCTAACTATGGCTACACCTTC
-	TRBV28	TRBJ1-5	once	CASGQRNQPQHF	TGTGCCAGTGGACAGCGCAATCAGCCCCAGCATTTT
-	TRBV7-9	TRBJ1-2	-	CAARVLGNYGYTF	TGTGCCGCGCGGGTTTTGGGGAACTATGGCTACACCTTC
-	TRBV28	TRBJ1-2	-	CASSSSGVRDIRIYGYTF	TGTGCCAGCAGTTCCTCAGGGGTACGGGACATTCGTATTTATGGCTACACCTTC
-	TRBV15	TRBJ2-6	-	CATSGGLSGANVLTF	TGTGCCACCAGCGGGGGACTCTCTGGGGCCAACGTCCTGACTTTC
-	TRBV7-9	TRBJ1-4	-	CASSLPDRDEKLFF	TGTGCCAGCAGCTTACCGGACAGAGATGAAAAACTGTTTTTT